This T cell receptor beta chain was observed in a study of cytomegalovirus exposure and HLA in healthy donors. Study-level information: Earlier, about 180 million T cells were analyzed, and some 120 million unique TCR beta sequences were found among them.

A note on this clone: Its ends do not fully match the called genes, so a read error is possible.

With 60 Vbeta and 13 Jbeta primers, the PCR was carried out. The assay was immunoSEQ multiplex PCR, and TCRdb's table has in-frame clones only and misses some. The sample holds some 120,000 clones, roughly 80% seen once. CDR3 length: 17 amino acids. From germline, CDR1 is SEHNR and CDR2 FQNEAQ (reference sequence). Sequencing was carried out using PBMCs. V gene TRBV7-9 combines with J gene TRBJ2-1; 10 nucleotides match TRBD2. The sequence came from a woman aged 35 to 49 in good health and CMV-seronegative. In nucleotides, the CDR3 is TGTTCCAGCAGCCCAGAACTAGCGGGGAGCTCCTACAATGAGCAGTTCTTC. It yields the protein CSSSPELAGSSYNEQFF.